The 25 T cell receptor beta chains presented below share a single source sample, sequenced in a study of blood T cell repertoires in COVID-19. Sequencing used immunoSEQ multiplex PCR; TCRdb keeps in-frame clones, though not all of them. The sample lists about 190,000 clones, around 86% seen once, with around 6.1% in the top ten. The sample comprised peripheral blood. All receptors come from a woman aged 40 to 50 with acute or convalescent COVID-19.

The chain links TRBV7-9 to TRBJ1-3, with D uncertain. CDR3 length: 16 residues. V lost 2 bases and J 0 bases, leaving 11 bases between the germline ends. CDR1 and CDR2 (germline): SEHNR, FQNEAQ (reference sequence). The chain's CDR3 is CASSLFSFSSGNTIYF. In nucleotides, the CDR3 is TGTGCCAGCAGCTTATTCTCTTTTAGCTCTGGAAACACCATATATTTT.

The chain has TRBV6-4 and TRBJ2-5; weak D call: TRBD1 (5 bases). The CDR3 is 13 residues long. Trimming removed 2 bases from V and 3 bases from J, with 7 bases in between. Germline-derived CDR1 and CDR2 are MRHNA and SNTAGT. The CDR3 reads CASSDGAEETQYF. As DNA, the CDR3 is TGTGCCAGCAGTGACGGGGCAGAAGAGACCCAGTACTTC.

This clone came up a few times. The rearrangement joins TRBV3-1 (or the pseudogene TRBV3-2) to TRBJ1-4; the match to TRBD1 covers 7 bases. CDR1 and CDR2 (germline): LGHDT, YNNKEL (reference sequence). Losses at the gene ends were 0 bases for V and 7 bases for J; bases not matched to a gene: 8. This CDR3 is built from 16 residues. The DNA for the CDR3 is TGTGCCAGCAGCCAAGACGACAGGGACGGAGGTGAAAAACTGTTTTTT. This translates into CASSQDDRDGGEKLFF.

The chain couples TRBV28 to TRBJ1-6; D perhaps matches TRBD1 (6 bases). The CDR3 is made up of 14 amino acids. Germline V lookup: CDR1 MDHEN, CDR2 SYDVKM. Trimming cost V 5 bases and J 8 bases, with 13 bases left between them. The CDR3 bases are TGTGCCAGCAGTACTCCACAGGGTTATTCACCCCTCCACTTT. This gives the protein CASSTPQGYSPLHF.

The chain uses TRBV7-2 and TRBJ2-1; D perhaps matches TRBD2 (5 bases). This CDR3 has 13 residues. Per the germline V gene, CDR1 is SGHTA and CDR2 is FQGNSA. V was pared by 5 bases and J by 9 bases, with 14 bases between. In DNA, the CDR3 is TGTGCCAGCAGCGCCCGACAAGAGGGTGAGCAGTTCTTC. As protein: CASSARQEGEQFF.

The genes are TRBV5-1 and TRBJ1-2; TRBD1 is a possible D gene (5 bases). The CDR3 is 14 amino acids. V gave up 6 bases and J gave up 6 bases, with 18 bases separating them. Germline V CDR1 and CDR2: SGHRS, YFSETQ. For the CDR3, the DNA is TGCGCCAGCAAGGCTGGGGGGGACTTAAATGGCTACACCTTC. Translated, it gives CASKAGGDLNGYTF.

The gene calls are TRBV5-1 and TRBJ1-2; 10 positions agree with TRBD1. The V and J ends lost 3 bases and 11 bases, in that order; junction bases with no gene match: 7. Germline values: CDR1 SGHRS, CDR2 YFSETQ. There are 13 residues in the CDR3. The CDR3 reads CASSSGQGLNYTF. In DNA, the CDR3 is TGCGCCAGCAGCTCGGGACAGGGGCTGAATTACACCTTC.

The gene calls are TRBV28 and TRBJ2-7; the match to TRBD2 covers 7 bases. This CDR3 spans 16 amino acids. Germline-derived CDR1 and CDR2 are MDHEN and SYDVKM. The V gene end was trimmed by 2 bases and the J gene end by 7 bases; junction bases not matched to a gene: 14. The CDR3 is CASSLPRIERGGEQYF. The CDR3 bases are TGTGCCAGCAGTTTACCCCGGATCGAGCGGGGCGGGGAGCAGTACTTC.

The rearrangement uses TRBV10-3 and TRBJ2-3; 8 nucleotides agree with TRBD2. CDR1 ENHRY and CDR2 SYGVKD come from the germline V gene. V lost 7 bases, J lost 2 bases, and 8 bases stayed unmatched. This CDR3 has 15 residues. The CDR3 region is CAITLTSAYTDTQYF. The DNA of the CDR3 is TGTGCCATCACCTTGACTAGCGCTTACACAGATACGCAGTATTTT.

This chain joins TRBV4-1 and TRBJ1-4; 8 bases align to TRBD1. The CDR3 runs to 18 residues. With 4 bases clipped from V and 0 bases from J, the junction kept 10 bases outside the gene matches. Germline-derived CDR1 and CDR2 are MGHRA and YSYEKL. CDR3 DNA: TGCGCCAGCAGCCCCGGCCAGGGGGCGCGTTCAACTAATGAAAAACTGTTTTTT. This codes for CASSPGQGARSTNEKLFF.

This clone was recorded only once. The genes are TRBV4-2 and TRBJ2-7; D possibly corresponds to TRBD2 (5 bases). This CDR3 is 17 amino acids long. From germline, CDR1 is LGHNA and CDR2 YNFKEQ. Trimming left V 1 base short and J 7 bases short, with 23 bases between. The CDR3 nucleotides read TGTGCCAGCAGCCAAGGGCCCCCCTCTACTAGTTCGGGGGAGCAGTACTTC. Translating gives CASSQGPPSTSSGEQYF.

The chain joins TRBV5-6 to TRBJ1-2, with 7 bases identical to TRBD1. The length of the CDR3 is 15 residues. The V segment lost 4 bases and the J segment 3 bases; nucleotides outside the gene matches: 9. Germline V gives CDR1 SGHDT, CDR2 YYEEEE. CDR3 coding DNA: TGTGCCAGCAGCACGGAAGGAAGGGGGCACTATGGCTACACCTTC. Translation gives CASSTEGRGHYGYTF.

J is TRBJ1-6 and V is TRBV5-4; no clear D. Germline loops: CDR1 SGHNT, CDR2 YYREEE (reference sequence). V shed 4 bases and J shed 14 bases, with 13 bases lying between them. The CDR3 has 12 residues. The CDR3: CASSDNLATLHF. CDR3 nucleotide sequence: TGTGCCAGCAGCGACAACCTTGCCACCCTCCACTTT.

This rearrangement joins TRBV18 to TRBJ2-2; 9 positions agree with TRBD2. Germline V CDR1 and CDR2: KGHSH, LQKENI. This CDR3 spans 16 amino acids. Losses at the gene ends were 3 bases for V and 8 bases for J; bases not matched to a gene: 10. The CDR3 is CASSPSTSGSPGELFF. The CDR3 DNA follows: TGTGCCAGCTCACCGTCTACTAGCGGGTCCCCTGGGGAGCTGTTTTTT.

The rearrangement uses TRBV27 and TRBJ2-7, with 7 bases lining up with TRBD1. The trim removed 3 bases at V and 5 bases at J, leaving 4 bases unmatched. Germline lookup yields CDR1 MNHEY and CDR2 SMNVEV (reference sequence). The CDR3 is 13 amino acids. The CDR3 region has the DNA TGTGCCAGCAGTTTTCGGACAGGTGACGAGCAGTACTTC. Translating gives CASSFRTGDEQYF.

This clone occurred a few times. The same CDR3 arises from other DNA sequences in this sample as well. This chain uses TRBV28 with TRBJ1-1; no definite D call. V gave up 6 bases and J gave up 0 bases, with 11 bases separating them. The CDR3 has 14 amino acids. Germline V lookup: CDR1 MDHEN, CDR2 SYDVKM. The CDR3 reads CASSWAGMNTEAFF. The DNA for the CDR3 is TGTGCCAGCAGCTGGGCCGGCATGAACACTGAAGCTTTCTTT. Full variable domain (missing parts from reference TRBV28 and TRBJ1-1): DVKVTQSSRYLVKRTGEKVFLECVQDMDHENMFWYRQDPGLGLRLIYFSYDVKMKEKGDIPEGYSVSREKKERFSLILESASTNQTSMYLCASSWAGMNTEAFFGQGTRLTVV.

This clone has just one count. The rearrangement uses TRBV19 and TRBJ2-7; D may be TRBD2 (6 bases). The length of the CDR3 is 14 residues. Germline V gene sequence: CDR1 LNHDA, CDR2 SQIVND (reference sequence). The V and J ends lost 8 bases and 3 bases respectively, with 17 bases between them. CDR3 in DNA: TGTGCCAGTTCGTACCCAGGAGGGAGCTACGAGCAGTACTTC. Its translation: CASSYPGGSYEQYF.

V usage is TRBV7-8 and J usage is TRBJ1-6, with 7 bases fitting TRBD1. The CDR3 loop spans 16 amino acids. V lost 5 bases to trimming and J lost 7 bases; unmatched junction nucleotides: 11. CDR1 is SGHVS, CDR2 FQNEAQ, per germline. The CDR3 nucleotides are TGTGCCAGCAGCGTAAGGGGAGACAGGGCGAATTCACCCCTCCACTTT. Protein: CASSVRGDRANSPLHF.

This chain uses TRBV7-9 with TRBJ1-3; D gene unclear. Germline loops: CDR1 SEHNR, CDR2 FQNEAQ (reference sequence). The V end was cut by 5 bases, the J end by 3 bases, with 17 bases between. There are 16 residues in the CDR3. The CDR3 reads CASSPPRAGNGNTIYF. CDR3 bases: TGTGCCAGCAGCCCCCCTAGGGCGGGTAATGGAAACACCATATATTTT.

The V call is TRBV9, the J call TRBJ2-3, with TRBD2 matching 7 bases. The germline V gene has CDR1 SGDLS and CDR2 YYNGEE. V gave up 0 bases and J gave up 2 bases; unmatched junction bases: 3. CDR3 length: 15 amino acids. The CDR3 DNA reads as TGTGCCAGCAGCGTAGAGGGGACTACCACAGATACGCAGTATTTT. Translating gives CASSVEGTTTDTQYF.

The chain combines TRBV3-1 (or the pseudogene TRBV3-2) with TRBJ1-1; D ambiguous. This CDR3 has 14 amino acids. Per the germline V gene, CDR1 is LGHDT and CDR2 is YNNKEL (reference sequence). V lost 1 base, J lost 0 bases, and 6 bases lay in between. The CDR3 sequence: CASSQGLLNTEAFF. The DNA for the CDR3 is TGTGCCAGCAGCCAAGGTCTATTGAACACTGAAGCTTTCTTT.

This chain uses TRBV30 with TRBJ1-1; 7 bases agree with TRBD1. J gave up 1 base and V 4 bases, and 12 bases lay outside the gene matches. The CDR3 runs 16 residues. Germline CDR1 is GTSNPN and CDR2 is SVGIG (reference sequence). Here the CDR3 reads CAWKQSGTVKNTEAFF. The CDR3 nucleotides read TGTGCCTGGAAGCAATCCGGGACAGTTAAGAACACTGAAGCTTTCTTT. The full variable domain, with the rest looked up from reference TRBV30 and TRBJ1-1, is SQTIHQWPATLVQPVGSPLSLECTVEGTSNPNLYWYRQAAGRGLQLLFYSVGIGQISSEVPQNLSASRPQDRQFILSSKKLLLSDSGFYLCAWKQSGTVKNTEAFFGQGTRLTVV.

The rearrangement uses TRBV19 and TRBJ2-7; weak D call: TRBD2 (7 bases). This CDR3 contains 14 residues. Germline CDR1 LNHDA, CDR2 SQIVND (reference sequence). The V end lost 4 bases, the J end lost 6 bases, and 16 bases lay between the germline ends. The CDR3 nucleotides are TGTGCCAGTAGTACGGGCGGGGGCCCGATCGAGCAGTACTTC. Translating gives CASSTGGGPIEQYF.

The rearrangement uses TRBV12-3 or TRBV12-4 and TRBJ2-3; D remains unclear. V lost 8 bases and J lost 4, with 13 bases in between. The CDR3 runs to 13 residues. The CDR3 nucleotides read TGTGCCAGCGTAGGAGTCGGGTCAGATACGCAGTATTTT. Translation: CASVGVGSDTQYF.

Only one count was recorded for this clone. This chain links TRBV10-3 with TRBJ2-3, with 8 bases identical to TRBD2. After removal of 0 bases from V and 4 bases from J, the junction contained 9 bases not matched to a gene. Germline loops: CDR1 ENHRY, CDR2 SYGVKD. The CDR3 totals 17 residues. The CDR3 here is CAISESNREGRADTQYF. CDR3 bases: TGTGCCATCAGTGAGTCGAACCGGGAGGGCCGGGCAGATACGCAGTATTTT.